The subject of this entry is one T cell receptor beta chain. The target antigen is unknown. Since no conserved phenylalanine or tryptophan closes the CDR3, a read error is the likely cause. It is unclear where the CDR3 begins or ends on the DNA, so no DNA is shown, and the CDR3 is as TCRdb lists it. The data originate from a study of breast tumors, draining lymph nodes, adjacent tissues. The lymph nodes were axillary draining lymph nodes from breast cancer patients. Notes on the study in general: The lymph node origin of tumor T cells was framed as consistent with a hypothesis, not demonstrated. Luminal-like breast cancer showed significantly greater tumor-nontumor repertoire similarity than basal-like breast cancer did. Data fit most tumor T cells coming from lymph node, expanding in tumor.

Germline values: CDR1 SGHTA, CDR2 FQGTGA. The CDR3 spans 8 residues, counting both ends. MiXCR, run by TCRdb on the multiplex PCR reads, gives a single entry per CDR3 protein. The sample includes tens of thousands of distinct CDR3 sequences, roughly 30% of them seen just once. Sequenced input: axillary lymph node tissue. The source of this sequence is a female donor with breast cancer. Some clones in this sample may be carry-over from other donors' samples. The chain is built from TRBV7-3 and TRBJ1-4; the table's TRBD1 call for D was not verified on the DNA. The CDR3: CASSLDSG.